This T cell receptor (beta chain) was profiled in a study of CD8 T cells in ankylosing spondylitis. TCRdb re-called the 5' RACE reads through MiXCR, storing one row per CDR3 protein. The sample shows 250,000 to 350,000 distinct CDR3 sequences, 20% of them seen only once. This clonotype showed up just a few times. This CDR3 is built from 15 residues. Trimming took 5 bases from V and 15 from J, leaving 26 bases between them. Germline lookup yields CDR1 SGHTA and CDR2 FQGNSA. The receptor comes from a male donor with ankylosing spondylitis or in good health (not recorded which). The sequencing sample was made of blood, either unsorted or a sorted T cell fraction (not recorded which). The chain links TRBV7-2 to TRBJ2-1; no firm D call. CDR3 region: CASSPIRVEKSRWFF. The CDR3 coding sequence is TGTGCCAGCAGCCCGATCCGGGTCGAAAAGTCTCGCTGGTTCTTC.